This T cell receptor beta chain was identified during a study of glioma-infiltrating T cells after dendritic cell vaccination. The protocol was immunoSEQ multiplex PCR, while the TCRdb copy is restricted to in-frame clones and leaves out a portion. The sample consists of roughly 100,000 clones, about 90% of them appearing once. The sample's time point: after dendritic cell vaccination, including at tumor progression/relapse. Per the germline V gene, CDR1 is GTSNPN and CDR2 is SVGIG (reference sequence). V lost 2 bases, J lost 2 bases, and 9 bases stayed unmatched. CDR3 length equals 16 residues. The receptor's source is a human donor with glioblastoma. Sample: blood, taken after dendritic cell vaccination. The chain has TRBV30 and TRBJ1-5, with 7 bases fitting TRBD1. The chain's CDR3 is CAWSLQGMGGNQPQHF. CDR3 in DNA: TGTGCCTGGAGTCTACAGGGGATGGGGGGCAATCAGCCCCAGCATTTT.